The 29 T cell receptor beta chains listed next were all sequenced from one sample in a study of cytomegalovirus exposure and HLA in healthy donors (TCRdb year 2017). Library preparation was by the immunoSEQ multiplex PCR assay. What TCRdb holds here is the immuneACCESS table cut down to in-frame rearrangements. Part of the clones is not present; checked against another copy, under half of the missing clones reflect an unresolved V gene, and the others are unexplained. Recorded for this sample are some 260,000 clones; about 90% of them occurred a single time. Approximately 3% of the sample is taken by the ten largest. Sample: PBMCs. These receptors came from a woman aged 25 to 39 in good health and CMV-seronegative.

The V gene is TRBV4-1, the J gene TRBJ2-6, with D possibly TRBD1 on 5 matching bases. The CDR3 extends over 15 amino acids. Germline V CDR1 and CDR2: MGHRA, YSYEKL. Deletions cut 0 bases from V and 3 bases from J, with 6 bases between. DNA of the CDR3: TGCGCCAGCAGCCAAGATCAGGGTGGGGCCAACGTCCTGACTTTC. Its protein is CASSQDQGGANVLTF.

There are a few counts of this clone. The sample holds other DNA sequences that translate to the same CDR3. The genes are TRBV30 and TRBJ2-1, with D unresolved. The CDR3 loop spans 10 amino acids. Germline CDR1 reads GTSNPN; CDR2 reads SVGIG (reference sequence). V lost 5 bases to trimming and J lost 8 bases, with 7 bases between them. The CDR3 DNA sequence: TGTGCCTGGGCAGTGGATGAGCAGTTCTTC. Protein: CAWAVDEQFF. Combining the CDR3 with reference TRBV30 and TRBJ2-1 gives the whole variable domain SQTIHQWPATLVQPVGSPLSLECTVEGTSNPNLYWYRQAAGRGLQLLFYSVGIGQISSEVPQNLSASRPQDRQFILSSKKLLLSDSGFYLCAWAVDEQFFGPGTRLTVL.

This clone was seen only a few times. The chain is built from TRBV6-4 and TRBJ2-2, with D possibly being TRBD1 or TRBD2 (5 bases each). The CDR3 loop spans 16 amino acids. V was clipped by 0 bases and J by 1 base, with 9 bases between them. Looked up from germline, CDR1 is MRHNA and CDR2 is SNTAGT. The CDR3 sequence: CASSDSSGQNTGELFF. The CDR3 nucleotides read TGTGCCAGCAGTGACTCGTCGGGGCAGAACACCGGGGAGCTGTTTTTT.

The rearrangement links TRBV14 to TRBJ2-3, with D perhaps matching TRBD1 (6 bases). V dropped 4 bases and J dropped 4 bases, with 12 bases sitting between them. Germline V gives CDR1 SGHDN, CDR2 FVKESK. The length of the CDR3 is 14 residues. The DNA of the CDR3 is TGTGCCAGCAGCCCGGACAGTAACGCAGATACGCAGTATTTT. This codes for CASSPDSNADTQYF. Drawing the rest from reference TRBV14 and TRBJ2-3, the complete variable domain is EAGVTQFPSHSVIEKGQTVTLRCDPISGHDNLYWYRRVMGKEIKFLLHFVKESKQDESGMPNNRFLAERTGGTYSTLKVQPAELEDSGVYFCASSPDSNADTQYFGPGTRLTVL.

The chain's CDR3 is CAISETGSYRVANTGELFF. DNA of the CDR3: TGTGCCATCAGTGAGACCGGATCTTACAGGGTTGCAAACACCGGGGAGCTGTTTTTT. The genes are TRBV10-3 and TRBJ2-2, with D tentatively TRBD1 (6 bases). The CDR3 is made up of 19 amino acids. Germline loops: CDR1 ENHRY, CDR2 SYGVKD. The V end was cut by 2 bases, the J end by 2 bases, with 21 bases between.

The chain uses TRBV7-9 and TRBJ2-7; D not certain. CDR3 length: 16 amino acids. The V gene's germline CDR1 is SEHNR and CDR2 FQNEAQ (reference sequence). V lost 5 bases, J lost 5 bases, and 22 bases lay in between. Written as DNA, the CDR3 is TGTGCCAGCAGCCGGACGTCGAAGCCCCTGGGGAACGAGCAGTACTTC. Translated, it gives CASSRTSKPLGNEQYF. Based on the CDR3 plus reference TRBV7-9 and TRBJ2-7, the full variable domain is DTGVSQNPRHKITKRGQNVTFRCDPISEHNRLYWYRQTLGQGPEFLTYFQNEAQLEKSRLLSDRFSAERPKGSFSTLEIQRTEQGDSAMYLCASSRTSKPLGNEQYFGPGTRLTVT.

J is TRBJ2-3 and V is TRBV9; D is unclear. CDR1 is SGDLS and CDR2 is YYNGEE in the germline V gene. This CDR3 is 15 amino acids long. Between the trimmed V and J ends, which lost 0 bases and 2 bases, there was a span of 10 bases. The DNA for the CDR3 is TGTGCCAGCAGCGTAGAAAAGGTAACCACAGATACGCAGTATTTT. This sequence encodes CASSVEKVTTDTQYF.

The rearrangement uses TRBV11-2 and TRBJ1-1, with D possibly being TRBD1 (5 bases). V lost 6 bases and J 4 bases, leaving 21 bases between the germline ends. CDR1 and CDR2 from the germline V gene are SGHAT and FQNNGV. The CDR3 totals 16 residues. CDR3 residues: CASSIRVSAGGTEAFF. For the CDR3, the DNA is TGTGCCAGCAGTATTCGGGTCTCAGCTGGGGGCACTGAAGCTTTCTTT. Using reference TRBV11-2 and TRBJ1-1 for the parts outside the CDR3, the full variable domain is EAGVAQSPRYKIIEKRQSVAFWCNPISGHATLYWYQQILGQGPKLLIQFQNNGVVDDSQLPKDRFSAERLKGVDSTLKIQPAKLEDSAVYLCASSIRVSAGGTEAFFGQGTRLTVV.

The rearrangement joins TRBV2 to TRBJ2-7; TRBD2 is a possible D gene (5 bases). The V and J ends lost 6 bases and 0 bases respectively, with 15 bases between them. The germline gives CDR1 SNHLY, CDR2 FYNNEI. This CDR3 comprises 15 residues. CDR3 sequence reads: CASREASSDSYEQYF. The CDR3 region has the DNA TGTGCCAGCAGGGAGGCCTCGAGCGACTCCTACGAGCAGTACTTC.

V and J are TRBV6-6 and TRBJ2-1; the match to TRBD1 covers 10 bases. Germline V lookup: CDR1 MNHNY, CDR2 SVGAGI (reference sequence). The CDR3 length is 15 residues. The V gene end was trimmed by 6 bases and the J gene end by 6 bases; junction bases not matched to a gene: 8. In DNA, the CDR3 is TGTGCCAGCAGCGCCGGGACAGGGGTGTTCAATGAGCAGTTCTTC. This gives the protein CASSAGTGVFNEQFF.

The rearrangement links TRBV6-1 to TRBJ2-7, with 10 bases fitting TRBD2. The CDR3 is made up of 16 amino acids. CDR1 is MNHNS and CDR2 is SASEGT in the germline V gene. V shed 3 bases, J shed 0 bases, and the junction held 5 bases outside the gene matches. This CDR3 reads CASSELAGEGSYEQYF. CDR3 nucleotides: TGTGCCAGCAGTGAGCTAGCGGGAGAGGGCTCCTACGAGCAGTACTTC.

In its sample, this clone was seen a few times. The rearrangement uses TRBV7-9 and TRBJ2-6; D is possibly TRBD1 (5 bases). The CDR3 is 12 residues long. The V gene's germline CDR1 is SEHNR and CDR2 FQNEAQ (reference sequence). V was cut by 11 bases and J by 2 bases, with 7 bases left in between. The CDR3 protein is CAGAAGANVLTF. In nucleotides, the CDR3 is TGTGCCGGGGCGGCTGGGGCCAACGTCCTGACTTTC.

The chain links TRBV19 to TRBJ2-7; D perhaps matches TRBD1 (5 bases). Trimming took off 1 base at V and 0 bases at J, with 19 bases between the two ends. The CDR3 totals 18 residues. Germline lookup yields CDR1 LNHDA and CDR2 SQIVND (reference sequence). This CDR3 is CASSIAIGAGLSSYEQYF. For the CDR3, the DNA is TGTGCCAGTAGTATAGCCATTGGTGCAGGGCTCAGCTCCTACGAGCAGTACTTC.

This chain connects TRBV4-3 to TRBJ2-1, with TRBD2 identical over 13 bases. The CDR3 spans 16 residues. The germline CDR1 and CDR2 sequences are LGHNA and YSLEER. V trimming: 1 base; J trimming: 7 bases; junction bases outside the gene matches: 4. CDR3 nucleotides: TGCGCCAGCAGCCAAGGGACTAGCGGGAGCTGGAATGAGCAGTTCTTC. This encodes CASSQGTSGSWNEQFF.

This clone was recorded only once. The chain carries TRBV6-1 and TRBJ1-5; no firm D call. With 3 bases removed from V and 7 bases from J, the gap between germline ends came to 7 bases. CDR1 and CDR2 (germline): MNHNS, SASEGT. This CDR3 comprises 12 residues. The CDR3 nucleotides read TGTGCCAGCAGTGATCCGAAGCAGCCCCAGCATTTT. Translating gives CASSDPKQPQHF.

The chain joins TRBV30 to TRBJ2-2; D gene ambiguous. The germline CDR1 and CDR2 sequences are GTSNPN and SVGIG (reference sequence). Trimming cost V 1 base and J 2 bases, with 8 bases left between them. The CDR3 extends over 14 amino acids. CDR3 in DNA: TGTGCCTGGAGTGGTCGGTCCAACACCGGGGAGCTGTTTTTT. It encodes CAWSGRSNTGELFF.

The chain has TRBV27 and TRBJ2-7, with 9 bases fitting TRBD1. V shed 4 bases, J shed 3 bases, and the junction held 4 bases outside the gene matches. This CDR3 contains 14 residues. Germline V gene data show CDR1 as MNHEY and CDR2 as SMNVEV (reference sequence). CDR3 coding DNA: TGTGCCAGCAGTTGGGGACAGGGTATCTACGAGCAGTACTTC. Encoded protein: CASSWGQGIYEQYF.

The rearrangement links TRBV29-1 to TRBJ2-1; TRBD1 matches at 12 bases. J lost 12 bases, V lost 6 bases, and 21 bases had no gene match. The CDR3 contains 17 residues. Germline CDR1 SQVTM, CDR2 ANQGSEA. CDR3 loop: CSVAGTGGRALPLGQFF. The CDR3 coding sequence is TGCAGCGTCGCCGGGACAGGGGGCCGAGCTCTCCCCCTAGGGCAGTTCTTC.

The chain carries TRBV11-3 and TRBJ2-5; TRBD1 might be the D (6 bases). The CDR3 totals 15 residues. V was cut by 4 bases and J by 3 bases, with 15 bases left in between. The V gene's germline CDR1 is SGHNT and CDR2 YENEEA. The CDR3: CASSSVGTLKETQYF. CDR3 bases: TGTGCCAGCAGCTCAGTTGGGACACTGAAAGAGACCCAGTACTTC.

The chain employs TRBV9 and TRBJ1-4, with D maybe TRBD1 (6 bases). Looked up from germline, CDR1 is SGDLS and CDR2 is YYNGEE. V was cut by 0 bases and J by 0 bases, with 12 bases left in between. The CDR3 runs to 17 residues. The CDR3 reads CASSVDGRGSTNEKLFF. In DNA, the CDR3 is TGTGCCAGCAGCGTAGATGGCAGGGGATCAACTAATGAAAAACTGTTTTTT.

J is TRBJ2-1 and V is TRBV28; the D is unclear. V lost 2 bases and J lost 7, with 9 bases in between. The CDR3 totals 13 residues. Per germline, CDR1 MDHEN and CDR2 SYDVKM. The CDR3 DNA sequence: TGTGCCAGCAGTTTAAGGGTAATGAATGAGCAGTTCTTC. It specifies CASSLRVMNEQFF.

This clone was observed once. The chain has TRBV6-6 and TRBJ2-3, with TRBD2 matching over 9 bases. The germline V gene has CDR1 MNHNY and CDR2 SVGAGI (reference sequence). CDR3 length: 15 amino acids. Unmatched junction bases numbered 3, after V lost 0 bases and J lost 5 bases. This CDR3 is CASSYSAGGGDTQYF. In nucleotides, the CDR3 is TGTGCCAGCAGTTACTCTGCGGGAGGGGGAGATACGCAGTATTTT.

The rearrangement links TRBV9 to TRBJ2-1, with 9 bases matching TRBD2. The CDR3 length is 14 residues. Germline CDR1 is SGDLS and CDR2 is YYNGEE. The junction had 5 bases not matched to a gene; V was cut back by 4 bases and J by 6 bases. CDR3 region: CASSPIAGANEQFF. In DNA, the CDR3 is TGTGCCAGCAGCCCTATAGCGGGAGCCAATGAGCAGTTCTTC.

The chain uses TRBV5-6 and TRBJ2-7; 12 bases agree with TRBD2. V shed 0 bases and J 1 base; nucleotides not matched to a gene: 8. CDR1 is SGHDT and CDR2 is YYEEEE in the germline V gene. The CDR3 is made up of 18 amino acids. CDR3 nucleotides: TGTGCCAGCAGCTTGGTTCTAGCGGGAGGGCCGGATTCCTACGAGCAGTACTTC. Residues: CASSLVLAGGPDSYEQYF. The whole variable domain, remainder taken from reference TRBV5-6 and TRBJ2-7, is DAGVTQSPTHLIKTRGQQVTLRCSPKSGHDTVSWYQQALGQGPQFIFQYYEEEERQRGNFPDRFSGHQFPNYSSELNVNALLLGDSALYLCASSLVLAGGPDSYEQYFGPGTRLTVT.

The chain is built from TRBV5-1 and TRBJ2-3; D is undetermined. Germline V CDR1 and CDR2: SGHRS, YFSETQ. This CDR3 comprises 12 residues. V lost 5 bases and J lost 4, with 8 bases in between. The CDR3 coding sequence is TGCGCCAGCAGGCTTGGGGCAGATACGCAGTATTTT. This sequence encodes CASRLGADTQYF. The full variable domain, completed using reference TRBV5-1 and TRBJ2-3, is KAGVTQTPRYLIKTRGQQVTLSCSPISGHRSVSWYQQTPGQGLQFLFEYFSETQRNKGNFPGRFSGRQFSNSRSEMNVSTLELGDSALYLCASRLGADTQYFGPGTRLTVL.

The V gene is TRBV4-3, the J gene TRBJ2-5; 8 bases line up with TRBD2. This CDR3 has 15 amino acids. The V gene's germline CDR1 is LGHNA and CDR2 YSLEER. The J segment lost 6 bases and the V segment lost 2 bases, leaving 8 bases of the junction unmatched. The CDR3 protein is CASSQSRGLGQTQYF. The CDR3 bases are TGCGCCAGCAGCCAATCACGGGGACTAGGCCAGACCCAGTACTTC.

This clone was detected only a few times. The chain is built from TRBV5-8 and TRBJ1-1; D unclear. The V end was cut by 9 bases, the J end by 7 bases, with 7 bases between. The CDR3 totals 9 residues. Germline CDR1 and CDR2: SGHTS and YDEGEE. CDR3 in amino acids: CATGFEAFF. The CDR3 DNA follows: TGTGCCACGGGGTTTGAAGCTTTCTTT.

The chain employs TRBV7-6 and TRBJ2-2; D possibly corresponds to TRBD1 (5 bases). The germline V gene has CDR1 SGHVS and CDR2 FNYEAQ. The V gene lost 3 bases and the J gene lost 0 bases, with 17 bases spanning the gap. The length of the CDR3 is 18 residues. The CDR3 reads CASSLATAGPTNTGELFF. The DNA for the CDR3 is TGTGCCAGCAGCTTGGCGACAGCCGGTCCCACGAACACCGGGGAGCTGTTTTTT.

The CDR3 DNA follows: TGCGCCAGCGGTCAGGGGGACGGCTCCTACGAGCAGTACTTC. Its protein product is CASGQGDGSYEQYF. The chain has TRBV5-1 and TRBJ2-7; 7 bases match TRBD1. J gave up 0 bases and V 7 bases, and 7 bases lay outside the gene matches. The CDR3 loop spans 14 amino acids. CDR1 is SGHRS and CDR2 is YFSETQ in the germline V gene.